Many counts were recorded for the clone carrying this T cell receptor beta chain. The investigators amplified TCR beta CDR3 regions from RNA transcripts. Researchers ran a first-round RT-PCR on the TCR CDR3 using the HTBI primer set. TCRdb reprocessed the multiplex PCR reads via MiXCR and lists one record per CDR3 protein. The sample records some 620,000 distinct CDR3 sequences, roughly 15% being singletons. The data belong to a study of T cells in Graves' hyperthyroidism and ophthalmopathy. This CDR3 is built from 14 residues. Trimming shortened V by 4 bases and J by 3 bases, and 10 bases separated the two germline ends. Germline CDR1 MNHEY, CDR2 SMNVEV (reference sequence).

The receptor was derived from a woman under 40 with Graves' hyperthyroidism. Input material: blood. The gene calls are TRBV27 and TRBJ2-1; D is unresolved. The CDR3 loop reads CASSSTSSYNEQFF. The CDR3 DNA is TGTGCCAGCAGTTCGACTTCTAGCTACAATGAGCAGTTCTTC.